This T cell receptor (beta chain) was sequenced in a study of T-cell memory formation after mild COVID-19. CDR3 length equals 15 residues. With 7 bases clipped from V and 0 bases from J, the junction kept 8 bases outside the gene matches. TCRdb processed the 5' RACE reads anew with MiXCR; each CDR3 protein has one entry. The sample has hundreds of thousands of distinct CDR3 sequences; about a fifth are singletons. The rearrangement joins TRBV12-3 or TRBV12-4 to TRBJ2-5; 7 bases match TRBD1. Sequencing was performed on PBMCs or a T cell subset sorted from them (not recorded which). The sequence came from an adult woman who had mild COVID-19 (a few samples of this study predate the infection). Cell type and time point are not known. The CDR3 reads CASKTGTAHQETQYF. In nucleotides, the CDR3 is TGTGCCAGCAAAACCGGGACAGCCCACCAAGAGACCCAGTACTTC.